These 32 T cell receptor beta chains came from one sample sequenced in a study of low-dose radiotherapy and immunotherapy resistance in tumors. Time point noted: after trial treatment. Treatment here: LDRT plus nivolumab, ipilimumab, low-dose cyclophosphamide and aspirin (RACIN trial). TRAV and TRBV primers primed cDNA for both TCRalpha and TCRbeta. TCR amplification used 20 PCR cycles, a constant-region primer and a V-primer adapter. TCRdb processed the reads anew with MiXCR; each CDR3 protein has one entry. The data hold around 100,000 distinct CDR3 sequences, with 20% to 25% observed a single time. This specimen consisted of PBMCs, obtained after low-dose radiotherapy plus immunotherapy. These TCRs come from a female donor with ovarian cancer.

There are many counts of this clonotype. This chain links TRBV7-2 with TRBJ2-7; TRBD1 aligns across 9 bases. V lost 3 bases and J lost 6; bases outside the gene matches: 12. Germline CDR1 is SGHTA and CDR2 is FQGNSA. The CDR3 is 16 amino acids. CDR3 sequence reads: CASSLDDGTGYLEQYF. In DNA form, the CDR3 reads TGTGCCAGCAGCTTGGACGACGGGACAGGGTACCTCGAGCAGTACTTC.

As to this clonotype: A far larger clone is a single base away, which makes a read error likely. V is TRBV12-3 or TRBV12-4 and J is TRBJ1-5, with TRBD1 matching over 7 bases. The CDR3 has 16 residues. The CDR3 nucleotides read TGTGGCAGCAGTGCGAGGGGACAGTTTAGCAATCAGCCCCAGCATTTT. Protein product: CGSSARGQFSNQPQHF.

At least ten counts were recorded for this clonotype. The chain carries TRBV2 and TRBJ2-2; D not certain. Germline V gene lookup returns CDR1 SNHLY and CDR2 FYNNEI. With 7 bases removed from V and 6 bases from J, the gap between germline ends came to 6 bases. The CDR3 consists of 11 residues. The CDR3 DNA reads TGTGCCAGCATTCTTTCCGGGGAGCTGTTTTTT. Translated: CASILSGELFF.

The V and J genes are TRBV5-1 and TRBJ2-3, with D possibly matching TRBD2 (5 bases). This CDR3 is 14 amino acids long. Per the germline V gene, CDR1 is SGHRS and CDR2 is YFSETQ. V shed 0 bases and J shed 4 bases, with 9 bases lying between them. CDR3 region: CASSLGLAADTQYF. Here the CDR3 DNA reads TGCGCCAGCAGCTTGGGGCTAGCAGCAGATACGCAGTATTTT.

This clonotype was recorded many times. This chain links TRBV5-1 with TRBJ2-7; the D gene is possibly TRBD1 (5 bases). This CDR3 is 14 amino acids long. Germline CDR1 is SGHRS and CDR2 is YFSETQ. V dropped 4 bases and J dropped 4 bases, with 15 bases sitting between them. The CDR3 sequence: CASSRTSPPYEQYF. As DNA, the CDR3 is TGCGCCAGCAGCCGGACAAGCCCTCCTTACGAGCAGTACTTC.

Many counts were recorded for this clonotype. Written as DNA, the CDR3 is TGTGCCAGCAGATGGGGCAGCGCCTCGAACACCGGGGAGCTGTTTTTT. Translated: CASRWGSASNTGELFF. The chain carries TRBV12-3 or TRBV12-4 and TRBJ2-2; perhaps TRBD1 as D (5 bases). There are 16 residues in the CDR3. Trimming pared 6 bases from V and 0 bases from J, leaving 14 bases between.

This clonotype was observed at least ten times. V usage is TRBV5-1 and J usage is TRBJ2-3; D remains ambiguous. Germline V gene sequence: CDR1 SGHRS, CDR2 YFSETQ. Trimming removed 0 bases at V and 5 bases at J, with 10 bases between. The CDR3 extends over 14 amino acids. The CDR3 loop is CASSLGTQGDTQYF. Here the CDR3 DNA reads TGCGCCAGCAGCTTGGGGACGCAAGGAGATACGCAGTATTTT.

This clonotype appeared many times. The CDR3 sequence is CASRTRDGRGETQYF. Here the CDR3 DNA reads TGTGCCAGTAGAACCAGGGACGGGCGCGGGGAGACCCAGTACTTC. The chain couples TRBV19 to TRBJ2-5; D may be TRBD1 or TRBD2 (5 bases each). There are 15 residues in the CDR3. Between the trimmed V and J ends, which lost 6 bases and 5 bases, there was a span of 19 bases. Germline assignment: CDR1 LNHDA and CDR2 SQIVND (reference sequence). Complete variable domain (other parts from reference TRBV19 and TRBJ2-5): DGGITQSPKYLFRKEGQNVTLSCEQNLNHDAMYWYRQDPGQGLRLIYYSQIVNDFQKGDIAEGYSVSREKKESFPLTVTSAQKNPTAFYLCASRTRDGRGETQYFGPGTRLLVL.

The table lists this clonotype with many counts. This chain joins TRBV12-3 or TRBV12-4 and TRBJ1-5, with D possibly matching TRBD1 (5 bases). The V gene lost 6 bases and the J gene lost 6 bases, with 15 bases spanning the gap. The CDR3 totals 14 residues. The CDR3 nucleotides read TGTGCCAGCAGCTTGGGAGGGGAGGCTCAGCCCCAGCATTTT. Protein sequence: CASSLGGEAQPQHF.

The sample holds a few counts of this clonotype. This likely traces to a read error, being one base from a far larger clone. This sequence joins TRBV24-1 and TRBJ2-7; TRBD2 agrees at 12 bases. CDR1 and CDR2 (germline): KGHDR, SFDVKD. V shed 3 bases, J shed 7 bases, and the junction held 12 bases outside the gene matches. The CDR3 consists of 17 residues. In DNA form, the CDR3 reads TGTGCCACCAGTGATCCAAGGACTAGCGGGAACCCCAATGAGCAGTACTTC. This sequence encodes CATSDPRTSGNPNEQYF.

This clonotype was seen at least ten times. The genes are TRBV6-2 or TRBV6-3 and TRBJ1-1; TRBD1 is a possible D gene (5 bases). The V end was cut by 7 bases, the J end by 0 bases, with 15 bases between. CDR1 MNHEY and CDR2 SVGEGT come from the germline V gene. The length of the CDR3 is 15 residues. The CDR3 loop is CASNPGDGLNTEAFF. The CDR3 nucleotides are TGTGCCAGCAACCCGGGGGACGGGTTGAACACTGAAGCTTTCTTT.

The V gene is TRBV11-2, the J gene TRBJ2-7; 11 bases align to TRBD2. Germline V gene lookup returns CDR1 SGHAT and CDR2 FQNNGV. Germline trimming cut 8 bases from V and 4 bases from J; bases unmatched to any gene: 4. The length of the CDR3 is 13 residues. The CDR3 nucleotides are TGTGCCAGCGTACTAGCGGGAGATTACGAGCAGTACTTC. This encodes CASVLAGDYEQYF.

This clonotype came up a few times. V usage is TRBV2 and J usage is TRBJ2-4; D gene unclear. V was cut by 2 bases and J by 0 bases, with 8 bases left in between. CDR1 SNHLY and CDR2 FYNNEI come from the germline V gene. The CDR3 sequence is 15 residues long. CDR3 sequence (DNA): TGTGCCAGCAGTGAAAAAGGGATAGCCAAAAACATTCAGTACTTC. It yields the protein CASSEKGIAKNIQYF. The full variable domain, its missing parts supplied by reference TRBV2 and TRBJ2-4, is EPEVTQTPSHQVTQMGQEVILRCVPISNHLYFYWYRQILGQKVEFLVSFYNNEISEKSEIFDDQFSVERPDGSNFTLKIRSTKLEDSAMYFCASSEKGIAKNIQYFGAGTRLSVL.

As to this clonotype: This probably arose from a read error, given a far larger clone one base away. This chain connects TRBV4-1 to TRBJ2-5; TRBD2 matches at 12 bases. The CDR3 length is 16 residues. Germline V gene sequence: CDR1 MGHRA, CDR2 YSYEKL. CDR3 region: CASSQERLAGVEAQYF. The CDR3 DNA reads TGTGCCAGCAGCCAGGAAAGACTAGCGGGAGTAGAGGCCCAGTACTTC.

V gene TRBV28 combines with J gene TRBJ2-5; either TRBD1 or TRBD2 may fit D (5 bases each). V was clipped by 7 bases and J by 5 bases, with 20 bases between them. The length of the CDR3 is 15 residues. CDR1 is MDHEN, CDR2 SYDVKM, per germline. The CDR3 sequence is CASKAGRGYRETQYF. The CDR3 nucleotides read TGTGCCAGCAAGGCTGGCCGGGGCTATAGGGAGACCCAGTACTTC.

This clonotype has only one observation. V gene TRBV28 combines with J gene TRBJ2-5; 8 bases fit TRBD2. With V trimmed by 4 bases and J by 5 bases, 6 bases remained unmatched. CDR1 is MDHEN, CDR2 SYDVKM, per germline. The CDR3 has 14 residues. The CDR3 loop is CASSSRLAQETQYF. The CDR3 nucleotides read TGTGCCAGCAGTTCTAGACTAGCGCAGGAGACCCAGTACTTC.

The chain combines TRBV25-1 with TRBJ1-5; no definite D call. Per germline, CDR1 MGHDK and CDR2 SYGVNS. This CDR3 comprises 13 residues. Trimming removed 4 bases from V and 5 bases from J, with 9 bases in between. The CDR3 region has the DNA TGTGCCAGCAGTGCCAGGTGGGATCAGCCCCAGCATTTT. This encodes CASSARWDQPQHF.

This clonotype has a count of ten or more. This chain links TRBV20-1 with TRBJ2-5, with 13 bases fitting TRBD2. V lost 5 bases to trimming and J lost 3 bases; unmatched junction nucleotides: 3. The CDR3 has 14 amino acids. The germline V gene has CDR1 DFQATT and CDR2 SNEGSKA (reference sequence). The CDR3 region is CSAFGLAGEETQYF. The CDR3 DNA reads TGCAGTGCTTTCGGACTAGCGGGAGAAGAGACCCAGTACTTC.

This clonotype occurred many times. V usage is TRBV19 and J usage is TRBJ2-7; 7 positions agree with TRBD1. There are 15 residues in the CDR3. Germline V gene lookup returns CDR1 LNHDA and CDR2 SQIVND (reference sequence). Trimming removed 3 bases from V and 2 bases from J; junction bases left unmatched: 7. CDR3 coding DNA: TGTGCCAGTAGTATGGTCTCAGGGGGTACCTACGAGCAGTACTTC. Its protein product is CASSMVSGGTYEQYF.

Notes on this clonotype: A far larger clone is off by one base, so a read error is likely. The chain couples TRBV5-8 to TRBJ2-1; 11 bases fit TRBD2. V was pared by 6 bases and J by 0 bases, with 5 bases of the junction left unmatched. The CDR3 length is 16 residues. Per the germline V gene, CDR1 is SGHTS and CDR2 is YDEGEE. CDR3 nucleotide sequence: TGTGCCAGCACCCCTAGCGGGAGGACCTCCTACAATGAGCAGTTCTTC. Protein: CASTPSGRTSYNEQFF.

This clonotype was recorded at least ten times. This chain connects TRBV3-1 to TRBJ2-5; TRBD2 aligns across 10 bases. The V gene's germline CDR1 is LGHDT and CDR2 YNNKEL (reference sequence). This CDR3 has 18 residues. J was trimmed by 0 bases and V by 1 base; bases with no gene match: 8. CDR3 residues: CASSQGLAGATYQETQYF. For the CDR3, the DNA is TGTGCCAGCAGCCAAGGGCTAGCGGGGGCTACGTACCAAGAGACCCAGTACTTC.

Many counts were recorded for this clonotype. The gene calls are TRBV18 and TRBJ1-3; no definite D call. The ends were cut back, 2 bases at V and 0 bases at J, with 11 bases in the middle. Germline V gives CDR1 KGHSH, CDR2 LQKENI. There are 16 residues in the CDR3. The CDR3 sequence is CASSPKSRSSGNTIYF. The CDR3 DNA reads TGTGCCAGCTCACCAAAGAGCAGAAGCTCTGGAAACACCATATATTTT.

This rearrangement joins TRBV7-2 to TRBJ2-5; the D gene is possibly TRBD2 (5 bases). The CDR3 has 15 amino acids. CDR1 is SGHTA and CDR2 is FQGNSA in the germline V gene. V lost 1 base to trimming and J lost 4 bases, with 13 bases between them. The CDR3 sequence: CASSLGGLGRETQYF. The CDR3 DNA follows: TGTGCCAGCAGCTTAGGTGGACTGGGGAGAGAGACCCAGTACTTC.

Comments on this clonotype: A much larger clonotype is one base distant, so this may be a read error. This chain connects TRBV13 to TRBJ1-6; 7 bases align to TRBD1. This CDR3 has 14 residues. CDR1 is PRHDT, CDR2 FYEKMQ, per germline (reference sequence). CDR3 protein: CTSSGDRNNSPLHF. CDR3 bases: TGTACCAGCAGCGGGGACAGAAATAATTCACCCCTCCACTTT. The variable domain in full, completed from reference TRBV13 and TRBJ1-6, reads AAGVIQSPRHLIKEKRETATLKCYPIPRHDTVYWYQQGPGQDPQFLISFYEKMQSDKGSIPDRFSAQQFSDYHSELNMSSLELGDSALYFCTSSGDRNNSPLHFGNGTRLTVT.

Here the CDR3 DNA reads TGCGCCAGCAGCCCGGCAGTAGCTGGAGATACGCAGTATTTT. The encoded protein is CASSPAVAGDTQYF. The chain links TRBV5-1 to TRBJ2-3; D not certain. V lost 4 bases to trimming and J lost 5 bases, with 14 bases between them. Germline CDR1 SGHRS, CDR2 YFSETQ. The CDR3 length is 14 residues. Full variable domain (remainder filled in from reference TRBV5-1 and TRBJ2-3): KAGVTQTPRYLIKTRGQQVTLSCSPISGHRSVSWYQQTPGQGLQFLFEYFSETQRNKGNFPGRFSGRQFSNSRSEMNVSTLELGDSALYLCASSPAVAGDTQYFGPGTRLTVL.

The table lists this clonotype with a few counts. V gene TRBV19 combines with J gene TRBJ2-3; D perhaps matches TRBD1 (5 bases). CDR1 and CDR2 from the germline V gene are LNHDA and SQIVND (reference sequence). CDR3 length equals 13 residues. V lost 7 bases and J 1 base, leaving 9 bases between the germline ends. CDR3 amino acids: CASTPTGTDTQYF. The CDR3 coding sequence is TGTGCCAGTACGCCGACAGGCACAGATACGCAGTATTTT.

CDR3 nucleotide sequence: TGTGCCAGCAGCTTGGTGGGGGACGGGTACACTGAAGCTTTCTTT. Residues: CASSLVGDGYTEAFF. J is TRBJ1-1 and V is TRBV13; D might be TRBD1 (5 bases). Germline V CDR1 and CDR2: PRHDT, FYEKMQ (reference sequence). This CDR3 contains 15 residues. V was shortened by 3 bases and J by 3 bases, with 14 bases between the two germline ends.

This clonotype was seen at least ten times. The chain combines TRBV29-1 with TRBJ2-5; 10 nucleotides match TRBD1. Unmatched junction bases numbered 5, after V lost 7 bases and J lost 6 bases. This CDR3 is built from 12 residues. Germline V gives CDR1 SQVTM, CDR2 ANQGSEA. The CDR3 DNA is TGCAGCGGCGGACAGGGGGGACAGACCCAGTACTTC. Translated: CSGGQGGQTQYF.

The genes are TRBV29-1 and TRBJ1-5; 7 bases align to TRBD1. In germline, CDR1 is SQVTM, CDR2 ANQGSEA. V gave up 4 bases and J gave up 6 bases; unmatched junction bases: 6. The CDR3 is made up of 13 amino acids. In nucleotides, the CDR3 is TGCAGCGTTGGAGGGGACAGAGGTCAGCCCCAGCATTTT. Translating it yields CSVGGDRGQPQHF.

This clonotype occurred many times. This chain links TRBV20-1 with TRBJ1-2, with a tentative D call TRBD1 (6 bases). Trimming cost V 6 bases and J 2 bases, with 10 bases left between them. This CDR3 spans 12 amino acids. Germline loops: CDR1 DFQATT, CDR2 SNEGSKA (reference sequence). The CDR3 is CSAPQGNYGYTF. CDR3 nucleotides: TGCAGTGCCCCCCAGGGGAACTATGGCTACACCTTC.

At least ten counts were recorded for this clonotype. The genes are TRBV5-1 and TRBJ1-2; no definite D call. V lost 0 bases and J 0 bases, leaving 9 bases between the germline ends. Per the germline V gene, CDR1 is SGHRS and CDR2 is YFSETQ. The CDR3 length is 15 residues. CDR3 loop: CASSLVGVANYGYTF. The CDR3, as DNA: TGCGCCAGCAGCTTGGTTGGGGTAGCTAACTATGGCTACACCTTC. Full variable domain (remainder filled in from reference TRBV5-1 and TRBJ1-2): KAGVTQTPRYLIKTRGQQVTLSCSPISGHRSVSWYQQTPGQGLQFLFEYFSETQRNKGNFPGRFSGRQFSNSRSEMNVSTLELGDSALYLCASSLVGVANYGYTFGSGTRLTVV.

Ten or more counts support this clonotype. This chain's CDR3 is CASSGGKGNQPQHF. CDR3 DNA sequence: TGTGCCAGCAGTGGAGGGAAAGGCAATCAGCCCCAGCATTTT. The chain recombines TRBV2 with TRBJ1-5; unclear D gene. The ends were cut back, 4 bases at V and 2 bases at J, with 9 bases in the middle. This CDR3 has 14 residues. Germline V gives CDR1 SNHLY, CDR2 FYNNEI.